This note documents a single TCR beta chain sequence. Its target is not known. These data originate in a study of CD8 T cells in ankylosing spondylitis. One entry per CDR3 protein, called by TCRdb with MiXCR from the 5' RACE reads. The data hold a few hundred thousand distinct CDR3 sequences, with 20% to 25% observed a single time. Study-wide results and caveats: Reports of some motif variants in reactive arthritis synovial fluid and blood predate this one. Disease-linked clones had a CD8+ phenotype and relatively low frequency in peripheral blood. A motif in TCR beta, a set of under ten highly homologous variants, appeared characteristic of ankylosing spondylitis blood.

The TCR comes from a male donor with ankylosing spondylitis. Sequencing used blood, either unsorted or a sorted T cell fraction (not recorded which).

The CDR3 sequence: CASTAGLAGLNEQFF. The CDR3, as DNA: TGTGCCAGCACTGCGGGACTAGCGGGGCTCAATGAGCAGTTCTTC. The rearrangement uses TRBV12-3 or TRBV12-4 and TRBJ2-1; 13 nucleotides line up with TRBD2. The CDR3 has 15 amino acids. The J segment lost 6 bases and the V segment lost 7 bases, leaving 6 bases of the junction unmatched.